This T cell receptor (beta chain) was retrieved from a study of shared clonotypes between healthy human individuals. Overall study: CD4 naive and memory got three plates each, CD8 naive two, CD8 memory one.

This CDR3 region has 15 residues. V lost 3 bases, J lost 7 bases, and 5 bases stayed unmatched. Germline loops: CDR1 SGHNT, CDR2 YYREEE (reference sequence). Some clones are missing from TCRdb's copy, which holds only in-frame ones; the method was immunoSEQ multiplex PCR. The sample holds about 1.5 million clones, roughly 95% seen once. Findings of the study overall: The naive CD4 repertoires of several donors were compared, and approximately 4.7% of clonotypes were shared.

This clone has only one observation. The antigen remains undetermined. This TCR was recovered from a man aged 30 to 45 in good health. The V call is TRBV5-4, the J call TRBJ2-1; 12 bases agree with TRBD1. The material sequenced was naive CD4+ T cells sorted from blood. The subset is: CD45RA+ positively selected. Written as DNA, the CDR3 is TGTGCCAGCAGCTCCTGGGGACAGGGGGCAAATGAGCAGTTCTTC. Protein: CASSSWGQGANEQFF.